This TCR beta chain was captured by sequencing in a study of cytomegalovirus exposure and HLA in healthy donors. As concerns this clone: One end of the junction fails to match germline, which may point to a read error.

The PCR had 60 Vbeta and 13 Jbeta primers. TCRdb's copy holds only in-frame clones and misses some; the assay was immunoSEQ multiplex PCR. Among 100,000 to 150,000 clones listed, roughly 83% were seen once. Germline CDR1 and CDR2: MDHEN and SYDVKM. This CDR3 is 12 amino acids long. This TCR came from a man aged 18 to 30 in good health and CMV-seropositive. Sequenced input: PBMCs. The chain joins TRBV28 to TRBJ1-2; D possibly corresponds to TRBD1 (5 bases). DNA for the CDR3: TGTGCCAGCAGTGAGAGGGACTATGACTACACCTTC. Its protein product is CASSERDYDYTF.